The clone carrying this T cell receptor (beta chain) was seen only a few times. The data are from a study of shared clonotypes between healthy human individuals. Terminally differentiated effector memory CD45RA+ cells were excluded from the naive CD8 cells, which were CD45RO-negative and positively selected for CCR7. The repertoire was sequenced with immunoSEQ multiplex PCR; TCRdb's copy has only in-frame clones and lacks some. The sample lists roughly 1,800,000 clones, roughly 95% occurring once. The V end was cut by 7 bases, the J end by 6 bases, with 16 bases between. Germline CDR1 reads MNHNS; CDR2 reads SASEGT. The CDR3 extends over 14 amino acids.

V and J are TRBV6-1 and TRBJ1-5; D perhaps matches TRBD1 (5 bases). This TCR was sampled from a man younger than 30 in good health. Input material: naive CD8+ T cells sorted from blood. CDR3 nucleotide sequence: TGTGCCAGCAATCCGGGGGGGGTGACTCAGCCCCAGCATTTT. It encodes CASNPGGVTQPQHF.